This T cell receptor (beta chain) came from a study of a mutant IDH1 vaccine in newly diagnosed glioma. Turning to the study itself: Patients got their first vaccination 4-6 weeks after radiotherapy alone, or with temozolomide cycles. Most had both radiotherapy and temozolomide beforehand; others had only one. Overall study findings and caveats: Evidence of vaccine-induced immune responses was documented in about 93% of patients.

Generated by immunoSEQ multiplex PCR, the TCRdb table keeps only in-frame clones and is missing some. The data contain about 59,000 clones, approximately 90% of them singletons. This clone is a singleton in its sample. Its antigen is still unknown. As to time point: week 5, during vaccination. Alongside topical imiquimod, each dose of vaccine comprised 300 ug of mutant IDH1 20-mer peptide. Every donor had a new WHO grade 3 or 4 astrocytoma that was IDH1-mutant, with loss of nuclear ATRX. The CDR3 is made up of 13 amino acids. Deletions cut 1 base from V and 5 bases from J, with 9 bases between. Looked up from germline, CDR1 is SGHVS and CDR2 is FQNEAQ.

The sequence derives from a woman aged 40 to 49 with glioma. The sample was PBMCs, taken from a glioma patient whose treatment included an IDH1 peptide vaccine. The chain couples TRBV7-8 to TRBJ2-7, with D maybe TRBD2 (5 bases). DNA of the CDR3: TGTGCCAGCAGCTTAGGAGGGCTCGACGAGCAGTACTTC. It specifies CASSLGGLDEQYF.